Sequencing of this TCR beta chain was carried out in a study of blood T cell repertoires in COVID-19. About the study: COVID-19 samples collected from the United States, Italy and Spain covered acute and convalescent phases.

This clone was detected only once. Per the authors' pipeline: Quantification of nucleated cells was approximated via reference gene primer amplification. Method: immunoSEQ multiplex PCR; TCRdb's copy keeps in-frame clones and lacks some. V and J calls and clone size come straight from that table; D and trimming were deduced from the DNA. The data contain about 260,000 clones, approximately 87% of them singletons. CDR1 and CDR2 (germline): MDHEN, SYDVKM. The CDR3 is 14 amino acids. The V gene lost 6 bases and the J gene lost 3 bases, with 12 bases spanning the gap. The receptor was derived from a woman between 40 and 50 years old who had recovered from COVID-19. The chain recombines TRBV28 with TRBJ1-5, with a weak D call TRBD1 (5 bases). What was sequenced was peripheral blood. CDR3 protein: CASSGGVLNQPQHF. The CDR3 nucleotides read TGTGCCAGCAGCGGGGGAGTTCTCAATCAGCCCCAGCATTTT.